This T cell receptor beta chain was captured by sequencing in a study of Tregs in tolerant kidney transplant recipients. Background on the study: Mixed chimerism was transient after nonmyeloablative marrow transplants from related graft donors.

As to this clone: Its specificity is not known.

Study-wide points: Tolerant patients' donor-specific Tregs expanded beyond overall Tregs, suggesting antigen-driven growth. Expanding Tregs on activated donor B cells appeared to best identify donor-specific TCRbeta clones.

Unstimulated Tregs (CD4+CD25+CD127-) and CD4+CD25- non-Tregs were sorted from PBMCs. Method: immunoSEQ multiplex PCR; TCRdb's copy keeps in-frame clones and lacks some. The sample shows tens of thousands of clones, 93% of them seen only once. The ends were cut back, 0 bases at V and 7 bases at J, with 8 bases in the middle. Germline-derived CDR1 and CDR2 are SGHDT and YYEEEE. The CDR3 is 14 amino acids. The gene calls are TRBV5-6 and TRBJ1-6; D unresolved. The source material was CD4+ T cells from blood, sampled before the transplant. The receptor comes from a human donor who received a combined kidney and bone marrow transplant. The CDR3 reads CASSLVASNSPLHF. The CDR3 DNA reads TGTGCCAGCAGCTTGGTTGCAAGCAATTCACCCCTCCACTTT.